This T cell receptor (beta chain) was observed in a study of T cell repertoires in cytomegalovirus infection. As for the study in general: Both a matching HLA type and CMV infection were indicated by public TCR beta signatures.

Broader study findings: CMV-specific TCR beta clonotypes restricted by HLA-C were the ones dominating the ex vivo response. The cumulative frequency of public TCR beta families distinguished individuals who carried CMV together with the relevant HLA.

The V segment lost 1 base and the J segment 4 bases; nucleotides outside the gene matches: 6. The CDR3 contains 15 residues. CDR1 SGHTA and CDR2 FQGNSA come from the germline V gene. TCRdb re-called the reads with MiXCR, one entry per CDR3 protein. The table includes about 68,000 distinct CDR3 sequences, 20% to 25% detected once. The sample holds many counts of this clonotype. The target antigen is unknown. The clonotype originates from a human donor in good health (CMV status not recorded). Some clones in this sample may be carry-over from other donors' samples. The chain joins TRBV7-2 to TRBJ2-5; TRBD2 agrees at 7 bases. The source material was PBMCs, sequenced either directly or after in vitro stimulation (not recorded which). The CDR3 bases are TGTGCCAGCAGCTTAGGTGGCGGGGGTTCAGAGACCCAGTACTTC. Translated, it gives CASSLGGGGSETQYF.